This passage covers 19 T cell receptor beta chains from one sample sequenced in a study of blood T cell repertoires in COVID-19. The table came from immunoSEQ multiplex PCR; TCRdb's copy has only in-frame clones and leaves some out. The data contain roughly 320,000 clones, about 90% of them seen just once; the ten biggest clones take up about 6%. The specimen sequenced was peripheral blood. The receptors were sampled from a woman aged 45-65 years with COVID-19, enrolled during active disease.

The CDR3 DNA sequence: TGTGCCAGCAGGGACAGCATGAACACTGAAGCTTTCTTT. Encoded protein: CASRDSMNTEAFF. This chain uses TRBV5-8 with TRBJ1-1; the D gene is possibly TRBD1 (6 bases). The CDR3 covers 13 residues. The germline gives CDR1 SGHTS, CDR2 YDEGEE. With 5 bases removed from V and 0 bases from J, the gap between germline ends came to 8 bases.

The V gene is TRBV6-1, the J gene TRBJ2-3; 11 nucleotides match TRBD2. CDR3 length: 19 residues. Per the germline V gene, CDR1 is MNHNS and CDR2 is SASEGT. V dropped 1 base and J dropped 1; count of bases not matched to a gene: 10. CDR3 in DNA: TGTGCCAGCAGTGAAGGAACTAGCGGGAGACTCGGGGGCACAGATACGCAGTATTTT. Amino acids: CASSEGTSGRLGGTDTQYF.

This clone appeared a few times. The V and J genes are TRBV19 and TRBJ1-2; 8 bases line up with TRBD1. Trimming took 7 bases from V and 7 from J; bases not matched to a gene: 17. The CDR3 runs to 16 residues. Germline CDR1 and CDR2: LNHDA and SQIVND (reference sequence). CDR3 residues: CASNGGLGQGLSGYTF. The CDR3 region has the DNA TGTGCCAGTAACGGGGGCCTTGGACAGGGTCTTTCTGGCTACACCTTC.

The chain carries TRBV20-1 and TRBJ1-1; tentative D call: TRBD1 (6 bases). The germline V gene has CDR1 DFQATT and CDR2 SNEGSKA (reference sequence). This CDR3 contains 13 residues. V dropped 3 bases and J dropped 3 bases, with 11 bases sitting between them. Here the CDR3 reads CSASKGGDTEAFF. CDR3 DNA: TGCAGTGCTAGTAAGGGGGGGGACACTGAAGCTTTCTTT.

The chain is built from TRBV19 and TRBJ2-7; 7 nucleotides agree with TRBD2. V dropped 8 bases and J dropped 4; count of bases not matched to a gene: 14. In germline, CDR1 is LNHDA, CDR2 SQIVND (reference sequence). The CDR3 extends over 15 amino acids. DNA for the CDR3: TGTGCCAGTGCCGAAGGGGCGGGAGATAGGTACGAGCAGTACTTC. It codes for CASAEGAGDRYEQYF.

Only one count was recorded for this clone. The chain carries TRBV9 and TRBJ1-1; D might be TRBD1 (5 bases). Between the trimmed V and J ends, which lost 7 bases and 1 base, there was a span of 11 bases. The length of the CDR3 is 13 residues. Looked up from germline, CDR1 is SGDLS and CDR2 is YYNGEE. This chain's CDR3 is CASARARNTEAFF. In DNA, the CDR3 is TGTGCCAGCGCCAGGGCACGGAACACTGAAGCTTTCTTT.

The V and J genes are TRBV27 and TRBJ1-2; TRBD1 might be the D (6 bases). The germline V and J ends were trimmed by 5 bases and 5 bases, with 24 bases remaining between them. This CDR3 has 17 residues. CDR1 and CDR2 from the germline V gene are MNHEY and SMNVEV (reference sequence). CDR3 amino acids: CASSLGPDSLSFYGYTF. The CDR3 nucleotides read TGTGCCAGCAGTCTAGGACCGGACAGTTTGTCCTTTTATGGCTACACCTTC.

The chain links TRBV5-1 to TRBJ2-1; 11 bases match TRBD2. This CDR3 contains 15 residues. Germline CDR1 and CDR2: SGHRS and YFSETQ. The V gene end was trimmed by 4 bases and the J gene end by 3 bases; junction bases not matched to a gene: 3. DNA of the CDR3: TGCGCCAGCAGCGTGCTAGCGGGAGGCTACAATGAGCAGTTCTTC. This translates into CASSVLAGGYNEQFF.

The genes are TRBV14 and TRBJ1-3; no definite D call. The ends were cut back, 0 bases at V and 0 bases at J, with 12 bases in the middle. This CDR3 region has 17 residues. Germline values: CDR1 SGHDN, CDR2 FVKESK. The CDR3 region has the DNA TGTGCCAGCAGCCAAGAAATTAATCTACCCTCTGGAAACACCATATATTTT. Its protein product is CASSQEINLPSGNTIYF.

The chain links TRBV5-8 to TRBJ1-5; D uncertain. This CDR3 is 14 amino acids long. Deletions cut 4 bases from V and 11 bases from J, with 19 bases between. Germline lookup yields CDR1 SGHTS and CDR2 YDEGEE. The CDR3 sequence: CASSPREGGGAQHF. The DNA for the CDR3 is TGTGCCAGCAGCCCCCGGGAAGGCGGCGGGGCCCAGCATTTT.

V and J are TRBV3-1 (or the pseudogene TRBV3-2) and TRBJ1-5, with D unresolved. CDR3 length equals 12 residues. The V gene lost 5 bases and the J gene lost 5 bases, with 7 bases spanning the gap. Germline values: CDR1 LGHDT, CDR2 YNNKEL (reference sequence). The CDR3 DNA sequence: TGTGCCAGCAGCTACACAGATCAGCCCCAGCATTTT. Its translation: CASSYTDQPQHF.

The V and J genes are TRBV29-1 and TRBJ2-3; TRBD1 aligns across 12 bases. The germline V gene has CDR1 SQVTM and CDR2 ANQGSEA. This CDR3 is built from 14 residues. J lost 2 bases, V lost 6 bases, and 3 bases had no gene match. The DNA for the CDR3 is TGCAGCGTGGGGACAGGGGGCCACACAGATACGCAGTATTTT. Translation gives CSVGTGGHTDTQYF.

The chain recombines TRBV5-6 with TRBJ1-2, with D possibly being TRBD1 (6 bases). The CDR3 has 17 amino acids. Trimming removed 1 base from V and 3 bases from J, with 19 bases in between. Germline V gene lookup returns CDR1 SGHDT and CDR2 YYEEEE. The CDR3 nucleotides read TGTGCCAGCAGCTTGAACAGGGTGAAGAGCCCCGACTATGGCTACACCTTC. Protein sequence: CASSLNRVKSPDYGYTF.

This clone was observed a few times. The rearrangement links TRBV5-5 to TRBJ1-6; 8 positions match TRBD1. The CDR3 has 14 amino acids. V was clipped by 2 bases and J by 9 bases; unmatched bases: 4. Germline V CDR1 and CDR2: SGHKS, YYEKEE (reference sequence). The CDR3 here is CASSLQGVVSPLHF. CDR3 nucleotide sequence: TGTGCCAGCAGCTTACAGGGGGTAGTTTCACCCCTCCACTTT.

V and J are TRBV3-1 (or the pseudogene TRBV3-2) and TRBJ1-1, with D perhaps matching TRBD1 (5 bases). Germline V gene lookup returns CDR1 LGHDT and CDR2 YNNKEL (reference sequence). V was shortened by 3 bases and J by 1 base, with 9 bases between the two germline ends. The CDR3 loop spans 14 amino acids. The CDR3 nucleotides read TGTGCCAGCAGCCAGGGACTAACGAACACTGAAGCTTTCTTT. It translates to CASSQGLTNTEAFF.

As regards this clone: Other DNA sequences in the sample encode the same CDR3. The chain couples TRBV7-2 to TRBJ1-2; tentative D call: TRBD1 (6 bases). The germline gives CDR1 SGHTA, CDR2 FQGNSA. Between the trimmed V and J ends, which lost 1 base and 3 bases, there was a span of 6 bases. This CDR3 is built from 13 residues. CDR3 residues: CASSLDRDYGYTF. The CDR3 DNA sequence: TGTGCCAGCAGCTTAGACAGGGACTATGGCTACACCTTC.

This rearrangement joins TRBV29-1 to TRBJ2-2, with 7 bases that match TRBD1. The CDR3 runs 12 residues. Unmatched junction bases numbered 5, after V lost 6 bases and J lost 7 bases. Germline V gene sequence: CDR1 SQVTM, CDR2 ANQGSEA. The CDR3 coding sequence is TGCAGCGTCCGAGGGGGCAGCGGGGAGCTGTTTTTT. The encoded protein is CSVRGGSGELFF.

This rearrangement joins TRBV27 to TRBJ1-2; D ambiguous. Germline loops: CDR1 MNHEY, CDR2 SMNVEV (reference sequence). Trimming took off 0 bases at V and 4 bases at J, with 15 bases between the two ends. The CDR3 totals 16 residues. The CDR3 sequence: CASSLSLGSKTYGYTF. The CDR3 region has the DNA TGTGCCAGCAGTTTATCGTTGGGCAGCAAGACCTATGGCTACACCTTC.

The chain carries TRBV15 and TRBJ2-7; 12 nucleotides line up with TRBD2. There are 15 residues in the CDR3. Unmatched junction bases numbered 6, after V lost 3 bases and J lost 6 bases. CDR1 LNHNV and CDR2 YYDKDF come from the germline V gene (reference sequence). The DNA of the CDR3 is TGTGCCACCAGCAGGCGACTAGCGGGAGTCGCCGAGCAGTACTTC. This gives the protein CATSRRLAGVAEQYF.